The T cell receptor (beta chain) described here comes from a study of shared clonotypes between healthy human individuals. Researchers divided each subset's genomic DNA evenly across several immunoSEQ plates. Clones were sequenced by immunoSEQ multiplex PCR, and TCRdb holds only the in-frame ones, with some missing. The sample lists fewer than 850,000 clones, less than 95% seen once, with 34% in the top ten. Trimming removed 1 base at V and 7 bases at J, with 14 bases between. CDR3 length: 15 residues. Germline CDR1 is LNHNV and CDR2 is YYDKDF (reference sequence). This clonotype was obtained from a young man in good health. Some clones in this sample may be carry-over from other donors' samples. The V call is TRBV15, the J call TRBJ2-1; unclear D gene. The specimen was memory CD8+ T cells from PBMCs. Documented subset: CD45RO+ cells pooled with CCR7-negative TemRA cells. CDR3 DNA sequence: TGTGCCACCAGCAGAGTTGGTAACCCCGGGAATGAGCAGTTCTTC. It yields the protein CATSRVGNPGNEQFF.